The clone carrying this T cell receptor beta chain has just a few counts. Its specificity is unknown. TCRdb re-analysed the RT-PCR reads in MiXCR, keeping a single row per CDR3 protein. The table lists about 310,000 distinct CDR3 sequences, 21% of them singletons. The sample comes from a study of response to subunit inactivated influenza vaccine. Points from the study as a whole: Researchers suggested that each seasonal influenza vaccination recruits few new T cells.

Trimming cost V 0 bases and J 4 bases, with 12 bases left between them. This CDR3 is 14 amino acids long. Germline V lookup: CDR1 GTSNPN, CDR2 SVGIG (reference sequence). This chain joins TRBV30 and TRBJ1-1; D gene ambiguous. The source was PBMCs from blood, collected about 20 months after vaccination. This clonotype was obtained from a man between 50 and 69 years old who received an inactivated influenza vaccine. The CDR3 DNA reads as TGTGCCTGGAGTGTACTGGGTTTAGGCACTGAAGCTTTCTTT. Protein: CAWSVLGLGTEAFF.